A single sample is the source of the 30 T cell receptor beta chains below, sequenced in a study of shared clonotypes between healthy human individuals. Using immunoSEQ multiplex PCR, the repertoire was profiled, and TCRdb retains in-frame clones only, with some absent. The data contain 2.3 million or so clones, about 92% of them singletons. Sequences were obtained from naive CD4+ T cells from PBMCs. The sample's subset: CD45RA+ positively selected. These TCRs come from a man between 18 and 29 years old in good health. Some clones in this sample may be carry-over from other donors' samples.

A single count supports this clone. V is TRBV6-6 and J is TRBJ1-1; TRBD1 is a possible D gene (5 bases). The CDR3 length is 13 residues. The V gene's germline CDR1 is MNHNY and CDR2 SVGAGI (reference sequence). V shed 4 bases and J shed 1 base, with 7 bases lying between them. The CDR3 bases are TGTGCCAGCAGTTCACAGGCGAACACTGAAGCTTTCTTT. Its protein is CASSSQANTEAFF.

The J gene is TRBJ2-1, the V gene TRBV5-1; 8 bases map to TRBD2. The V segment lost 0 bases and the J segment 7 bases; nucleotides outside the gene matches: 12. Germline CDR1 is SGHRS and CDR2 is YFSETQ. The CDR3 length is 17 residues. CDR3 in DNA: TGCGCCAGCAGCTTGGCCTCGGCGGGAGGTTCTTCGAATGAGCAGTTCTTC. The encoded protein is CASSLASAGGSSNEQFF.

J is TRBJ2-3 and V is TRBV7-2; 9 bases line up with TRBD2. Trimming removed 5 bases from V and 3 bases from J; junction bases left unmatched: 12. The CDR3 extends over 17 amino acids. CDR1 SGHTA and CDR2 FQGNSA come from the germline V gene. Here the CDR3 reads CASSPARGSGRTDTQYF. The CDR3 coding sequence is TGTGCCAGCAGCCCAGCCCGCGGGAGCGGGAGGACAGATACGCAGTATTTT. Combining the CDR3 with reference TRBV7-2 and TRBJ2-3 gives the whole variable domain GAGVSQSPSNKVTEKGKDVELRCDPISGHTALYWYRQSLGQGLEFLIYFQGNSAPDKSGLPSDRFSAERTGGSVSTLTIQRTQQEDSAVYLCASSPARGSGRTDTQYFGPGTRLTVL.

The gene calls are TRBV6-5 and TRBJ2-3, with TRBD1 matching 11 bases. From germline, CDR1 is MNHEY and CDR2 SVGAGI. The length of the CDR3 is 16 residues. Losses at the gene ends were 0 bases for V and 10 bases for J; bases not matched to a gene: 9. The CDR3, as DNA: TGTGCCAGCAGTTACTCGGGACAGGGGGGTCGGGGTGCGCAGTATTTT. Translating it yields CASSYSGQGGRGAQYF.

Comments on this clone: In the same sample, other DNA sequences code for this CDR3. The V call is TRBV7-3, the J call TRBJ2-1; no reliable D call. V lost 0 bases and J lost 1, with 7 bases in between. Germline CDR1 reads SGHTA; CDR2 reads FQGTGA. CDR3 length equals 15 residues. The CDR3 region is CASSLTSDSYNEQFF. Here the CDR3 DNA reads TGTGCCAGCAGCTTAACGAGTGATTCCTACAATGAGCAGTTCTTC.

The J gene is TRBJ1-2, the V gene TRBV5-1; D gene unclear. The CDR3 covers 14 residues. CDR1 and CDR2 (germline): SGHRS, YFSETQ. V dropped 0 bases and J dropped 3 bases, with 9 bases sitting between them. CDR3 in DNA: TGCGCCAGCAGCTTGGCCGACGGGGACTATGGCTACACCTTC. It yields the protein CASSLADGDYGYTF.

A note on this clone: The same CDR3 arises from other DNA sequences in this sample as well. The chain joins TRBV18 to TRBJ2-7; 7 nucleotides align to TRBD1. V shed 3 bases and J 4 bases; nucleotides not matched to a gene: 3. CDR3 length: 13 amino acids. In germline, CDR1 is KGHSH, CDR2 LQKENI. CDR3 amino acids: CASSPGTEYEQYF. CDR3 DNA sequence: TGTGCCAGCTCACCCGGGACAGAATACGAGCAGTACTTC.

This clone was counted a single time. The rearrangement links TRBV5-1 to TRBJ2-1; D perhaps matches TRBD1 (5 bases). Germline CDR1 SGHRS, CDR2 YFSETQ. This CDR3 is 13 amino acids long. Trimming pared 4 bases from V and 3 bases from J, leaving 8 bases between. In DNA form, the CDR3 reads TGCGCCAGCAGCGGGGCCTTCTACAATGAGCAGTTCTTC. As protein: CASSGAFYNEQFF.

V usage is TRBV6-1 and J usage is TRBJ2-7; D is uncertain. The CDR3 is 14 residues long. Germline values: CDR1 MNHNS, CDR2 SASEGT. V was clipped by 4 bases and J by 0 bases, with 10 bases between them. CDR3 coding DNA: TGTGCCAGCAGTGTACCGGACGACTCCTACGAGCAGTACTTC. Translating it yields CASSVPDDSYEQYF.

The rearrangement uses TRBV27 and TRBJ2-2; D is possibly TRBD1 (6 bases). The V gene lost 4 bases and the J gene lost 2 bases, with 17 bases spanning the gap. The CDR3 loop spans 17 amino acids. Germline lookup yields CDR1 MNHEY and CDR2 SMNVEV (reference sequence). The CDR3 protein is CASSSGPGHGNTGELFF. CDR3 coding DNA: TGTGCCAGCAGTTCGGGACCGGGACACGGAAACACCGGGGAGCTGTTTTTT.

The rearrangement joins TRBV28 to TRBJ2-6; 9 bases match TRBD1. Germline CDR1 MDHEN, CDR2 SYDVKM. Losses at the gene ends were 3 bases for V and 0 bases for J; bases not matched to a gene: 15. The CDR3 covers 21 residues. The CDR3 DNA reads TGTGCCAGCAGTTTTGTGAGGGCCCTTGACAGGGGGGACTCTGGGGCCAACGTCCTGACTTTC. Amino acids: CASSFVRALDRGDSGANVLTF.

The chain has TRBV4-1 and TRBJ1-1, with TRBD1 matching 7 bases. Trimming cost V 2 bases and J 3 bases; bases outside gene matches: 6. CDR3 length: 15 amino acids. CDR1 MGHRA and CDR2 YSYEKL come from the germline V gene. CDR3 sequence: CASSQPGRGDTEAFF. The CDR3 nucleotides read TGCGCCAGCAGCCAACCGGGCAGGGGGGACACTGAAGCTTTCTTT.

The chain combines TRBV10-1 with TRBJ2-1; TRBD2 agrees at 9 bases. Germline V gene data show CDR1 as WNHNN and CDR2 as SYGVQD (reference sequence). This CDR3 comprises 15 residues. The J segment lost 7 bases and the V segment lost 4 bases, leaving 8 bases of the junction unmatched. The CDR3 is CASSAPGLAGNEQFF. In DNA form, the CDR3 reads TGCGCCAGCAGTGCCCCGGGACTAGCAGGGAATGAGCAGTTCTTC.

The chain joins TRBV6-1 to TRBJ1-4; D is uncertain. This CDR3 is 15 amino acids long. V was clipped by 0 bases and J by 8 bases, with 13 bases between them. CDR1 MNHNS and CDR2 SASEGT come from the germline V gene. The CDR3 sequence is CASSEAGWAEEKLFF. The CDR3 DNA sequence: TGTGCCAGCAGTGAAGCAGGGTGGGCGGAAGAAAAACTGTTTTTT.

This chain links TRBV29-1 with TRBJ2-1; 11 nucleotides align to TRBD2. The CDR3 extends over 17 amino acids. The junction had 11 bases not matched to a gene; V was cut back by 2 bases and J by 5 bases. CDR1 is SQVTM and CDR2 is ANQGSEA in the germline V gene. In nucleotides, the CDR3 is TGCAGCGTTGAACCGTTAGCGGGAGGGCCTTGGGACAATGAGCAGTTCTTC. As protein: CSVEPLAGGPWDNEQFF.

J is TRBJ1-5 and V is TRBV28; 8 bases line up with TRBD1. Germline V gives CDR1 MDHEN, CDR2 SYDVKM. The CDR3 covers 16 residues. V shed 7 bases and J 4 bases; nucleotides not matched to a gene: 12. The CDR3 DNA is TGTGCCAGCACCCTCCTCCGGACAGGGCGGAATCAGCCCCAGCATTTT. Translated, it gives CASTLLRTGRNQPQHF.

This clone has just one count. The V and J genes are TRBV27 and TRBJ2-7; 12 positions match TRBD2. Germline trimming cut 3 bases from V and 2 bases from J; bases unmatched to any gene: 5. The CDR3 length is 16 residues. The germline gives CDR1 MNHEY, CDR2 SMNVEV (reference sequence). For the CDR3, the DNA is TGTGCCAGCAGTTTCTCAAGACTAGCGGGAGCCTACGAGCAGTACTTC. This gives the protein CASSFSRLAGAYEQYF.

The rearrangement uses TRBV11-2 and TRBJ2-3; D unclear. The V and J ends lost 6 bases and 2 bases respectively, with 9 bases between them. There are 13 residues in the CDR3. Germline loops: CDR1 SGHAT, CDR2 FQNNGV. The CDR3 DNA follows: TGTGCCAGCAGTTATGACCTCACAGATACGCAGTATTTT. Protein sequence: CASSYDLTDTQYF.

This rearrangement joins TRBV27 to TRBJ2-4; 8 bases match TRBD1. CDR1 and CDR2 (germline): MNHEY, SMNVEV (reference sequence). The CDR3 is 15 residues long. The V gene end was trimmed by 6 bases and the J gene end by 1 base; junction bases not matched to a gene: 5. Here the CDR3 reads CASSGQGVAKNIQYF. Written as DNA, the CDR3 is TGTGCCAGCAGCGGACAGGGAGTTGCCAAAAACATTCAGTACTTC.

This clone was seen once. The chain carries TRBV29-1 and TRBJ2-4, with 10 bases that match TRBD1. V lost 7 bases and J lost 2; bases outside the gene matches: 17. CDR1 and CDR2 (germline): SQVTM, ANQGSEA. This CDR3 has 18 residues. DNA of the CDR3: TGCAGCGCCGGACCTACGGGACAGGGGATACGGACCAAAAACATTCAGTACTTC. Its protein product is CSAGPTGQGIRTKNIQYF.

The V call is TRBV7-2, the J call TRBJ2-1; 8 bases are a match to TRBD2. V lost 2 bases and J lost 5; bases outside the gene matches: 14. Germline V gene data show CDR1 as SGHTA and CDR2 as FQGNSA. The CDR3 is made up of 18 amino acids. The DNA of the CDR3 is TGTGCCAGCAGCTTATCCCCAACCTCCATAGCGGGACACAATGAGCAGTTCTTC. Encoded protein: CASSLSPTSIAGHNEQFF.

The gene calls are TRBV30 and TRBJ1-1, with D uncertain. V was shortened by 1 base and J by 4 bases, with 10 bases between the two germline ends. CDR3 length: 13 residues. CDR1 and CDR2 (germline): GTSNPN, SVGIG (reference sequence). The DNA for the CDR3 is TGTGCCTGGAGTGCTACAAGGAGCACTGAAGCTTTCTTT. It specifies CAWSATRSTEAFF. Together with reference TRBV30 and TRBJ1-1, the CDR3 gives the full variable domain: SQTIHQWPATLVQPVGSPLSLECTVEGTSNPNLYWYRQAAGRGLQLLFYSVGIGQISSEVPQNLSASRPQDRQFILSSKKLLLSDSGFYLCAWSATRSTEAFFGQGTRLTVV.

The chain joins TRBV7-2 to TRBJ2-1; TRBD2 agrees at 15 bases. The CDR3 covers 16 residues. Looked up from germline, CDR1 is SGHTA and CDR2 is FQGNSA. J was trimmed by 4 bases and V by 5 bases; bases with no gene match: 3. The CDR3 loop is CASSRGLAGGYNEQFF. The CDR3 DNA reads TGTGCCAGCAGCCGCGGACTAGCGGGAGGGTACAATGAGCAGTTCTTC.

The CDR3 here is CASSLNSGSSDTQYF. The DNA of the CDR3 is TGTGCCAGCAGCTTGAATAGCGGGAGTTCAGATACGCAGTATTTT. The chain couples TRBV5-4 to TRBJ2-3; 9 nucleotides agree with TRBD2. The CDR3 contains 15 residues. Germline assignment: CDR1 SGHNT and CDR2 YYREEE (reference sequence). Trimming removed 1 base from V and 4 bases from J; junction bases left unmatched: 4.

The chain uses TRBV10-3 and TRBJ2-7; D may match TRBD1 or TRBD2 (6 bases each). The CDR3 contains 14 residues. V was pared by 4 bases and J by 6 bases, with 16 bases between. Looked up from germline, CDR1 is ENHRY and CDR2 is SYGVKD. The CDR3 DNA is TGTGCCATCAGTGTTGAGGGGGGAAGGGGCGAGCAGTACTTC. This encodes CAISVEGGRGEQYF.

The V and J genes are TRBV14 and TRBJ2-1, with 7 nucleotides matching TRBD2. The V gene end was trimmed by 5 bases and the J gene end by 0 bases; junction bases not matched to a gene: 4. CDR3 length: 15 residues. Germline V gene data show CDR1 as SGHDN and CDR2 as FVKESK. Here the CDR3 DNA reads TGTGCCAGCAGCTTTCAGCGGGGCTCCTACAATGAGCAGTTCTTC. This translates into CASSFQRGSYNEQFF.

This clone came up once. The gene calls are TRBV6-1 and TRBJ2-2; weak D call: TRBD2 (6 bases). Trimming left V 2 bases short and J 6 bases short, with 10 bases between. Per germline, CDR1 MNHNS and CDR2 SASEGT. The CDR3 has 14 amino acids. The CDR3 is CASSERSGAGELFF. In DNA form, the CDR3 reads TGTGCCAGCAGTGAAAGATCGGGGGCCGGGGAGCTGTTTTTT.

The V and J genes are TRBV4-1 and TRBJ2-7, with 8 positions matching TRBD1. The CDR3 extends over 18 amino acids. Germline CDR1 is MGHRA and CDR2 is YSYEKL. V shed 6 bases, J shed 0 bases, and the junction held 16 bases outside the gene matches. The CDR3 DNA follows: TGCGCCAGCAGTCGCGGGACAGGTCCCTCGTGGGTCTCCTACGAGCAGTACTTC. Its protein product is CASSRGTGPSWVSYEQYF.

This clone has a handful of counts. The chain joins TRBV7-8 to TRBJ1-1, with D unclear. The CDR3 is 14 amino acids. Trimming left V 4 bases short and J 4 bases short, with 13 bases between. From germline, CDR1 is SGHVS and CDR2 FQNEAQ. This CDR3 reads CASSSIMLGTEAFF. In nucleotides, the CDR3 is TGTGCCAGCAGCTCCATCATGTTAGGCACTGAAGCTTTCTTT. Full variable domain (missing parts from reference TRBV7-8 and TRBJ1-1): GAGVSQSPRYKVAKRGQDVALRCDPISGHVSLFWYQQALGQGPEFLTYFQNEAQLDKSGLPSDRFFAERPEGSVSTLKIQRTQQEDSAVYLCASSSIMLGTEAFFGQGTRLTVV.

Comments on this clone: This sample includes further DNA sequences coding for the same CDR3. The chain is built from TRBV29-1 and TRBJ2-7, with D tentatively TRBD1 (6 bases). The CDR3 runs 12 residues. Germline V CDR1 and CDR2: SQVTM, ANQGSEA. V shed 4 bases and J shed 2 bases, with 9 bases lying between them. The CDR3 DNA sequence: TGCAGCGTTGGGACAGACACCTACGAGCAGTACTTC. It translates to CSVGTDTYEQYF.